Shown below are 6 T cell receptor beta chains from a single sample sequenced in a study of blood T cell repertoires in COVID-19. This table comes from immunoSEQ multiplex PCR, and its TCRdb copy is limited to in-frame clones, with some not included. Counted here are some 200,000 clones, approximately 80% occurring once; the ten biggest clones make up 0.8% to 0.95%. Input material: peripheral blood. These receptors were taken from a man in his 60s with COVID-19, enrolled during active disease.

This chain links TRBV27 with TRBJ2-7; D is possibly TRBD1 (7 bases). The CDR3 has 15 amino acids. V was trimmed by 0 bases and J by 7 bases, leaving 16 bases between them. The germline V gene encodes CDR1 MNHEY and CDR2 SMNVEV (reference sequence). The CDR3 is CASSLSGGFAGEQYF. CDR3 DNA: TGTGCCAGCAGTTTATCAGGGGGCTTCGCGGGGGAGCAGTACTTC.

The chain has TRBV27 and TRBJ1-1; possible D gene TRBD1, 6 bases. The germline V and J ends were trimmed by 3 bases and 1 base, with 9 bases remaining between them. Germline lookup yields CDR1 MNHEY and CDR2 SMNVEV (reference sequence). The CDR3 consists of 14 residues. CDR3 sequence (DNA): TGTGCCAGCAGTTTTTTACAGGGGAACACTGAAGCTTTCTTT. It encodes CASSFLQGNTEAFF.

This chain uses TRBV18 with TRBJ1-6, with unresolved D. Germline V gene lookup returns CDR1 KGHSH and CDR2 LQKENI. CDR3 length equals 21 residues. Trimming took off 2 bases at V and 0 bases at J, with 23 bases between the two ends. For the CDR3, the DNA is TGTGCCAGCTCACCAATAAGACCCAGGAGACTACTTAGCTCCTATAATTCACCCCTCCACTTT. It encodes CASSPIRPRRLLSSYNSPLHF.

This clone was recorded a few times. The chain combines TRBV27 with TRBJ2-1; 10 bases fit TRBD1. Germline CDR1 and CDR2: MNHEY and SMNVEV (reference sequence). Trimming removed 6 bases from V and 7 bases from J; junction bases left unmatched: 3. The CDR3 consists of 13 residues. CDR3 loop: CASSRQGANEQFF. In nucleotides, the CDR3 is TGTGCCAGCAGCCGACAGGGGGCGAATGAGCAGTTCTTC.

The chain has TRBV18 and TRBJ2-1; 10 positions match TRBD2. Germline CDR1 reads KGHSH; CDR2 reads LQKENI. J gave up 7 bases and V 0 bases, and 6 bases lay outside the gene matches. The CDR3 runs 16 residues. In DNA, the CDR3 is TGTGCCAGCTCACCACCGTCCTCTAGCGGGAGAAATGAGCAGTTCTTC. This codes for CASSPPSSSGRNEQFF. Full variable domain (rest looked up from reference TRBV18 and TRBJ2-1): NAGVMQNPRHLVRRRGQEARLRCSPMKGHSHVYWYRQLPEEGLKFMVYLQKENIIDESGMPKERFSAEFPKEGPSILRIQQVVRGDSAAYFCASSPPSSSGRNEQFFGPGTRLTVL.

The chain recombines TRBV6-2 or TRBV6-3 with TRBJ1-1; D not certain. Germline CDR1 reads MNHEY; CDR2 reads SVGEGT. The germline V and J ends were trimmed by 5 bases and 5 bases, with 12 bases remaining between them. The CDR3 has 13 residues. In DNA form, the CDR3 reads TGTGCCAGCAGTGTACTGGGAGTTACTGAAGCTTTCTTT. Translating gives CASSVLGVTEAFF.